The entry that follows covers one T cell receptor (beta chain) sequence. Its specificity is unknown. Trimming left V 4 bases short and J 0 bases short, with 8 bases between. The CDR3 totals 14 residues. The V gene's germline CDR1 is ENHRY and CDR2 SYGVKD. Amplification of TCR beta CDR3 regions used RNA as the template. TCR CDR3 regions were first amplified by RT-PCR with HTBI primers. MiXCR, run by TCRdb on the multiplex PCR reads, gives a single entry per CDR3 protein. This sample has approximately 430,000 distinct CDR3 sequences, with around 16% found just once. No progression to ophthalmopathy during 18 months of follow-up defined stable disease. Lactation, pregnancy, other autoimmune disease or uncontrolled infection led to exclusion of patients. The sample is drawn from a study of T cells in Graves' hyperthyroidism and ophthalmopathy. Study summary: Staff took peripheral blood when the initial diagnosis was made, before any treatment began. Broader study findings: Median prediction lead before ophthalmopathy onset was 5.5 to 7 months with the model.

The specimen sequenced was blood. The sequence was obtained from a woman aged 18-29 years with Graves' hyperthyroidism. This chain links TRBV10-3 with TRBJ2-3; D gene ambiguous. The CDR3 DNA follows: TGTGCCATCAGTGGGTTAGCTAGCACAGATACGCAGTATTTT. It specifies CAISGLASTDTQYF.